Listed below are T cell receptor beta chains from one sample, sequenced in a study of blood T cell repertoires in COVID-19. The data were produced by immunoSEQ multiplex PCR, yet TCRdb's version contains in-frame clones alone and is incomplete. The sample shows roughly 200,000 clones, around nine tenths of them seen only once. What was sequenced was peripheral blood. Source of these receptors: a man aged 55-75 years who had recovered from COVID-19. Both conserved end residues are part of each CDR3. A D gene is named only where the DNA matches it firmly. Only part of the rows carry a size: once, few, many, or a class if the clone is expanded.

cdr3_aa cdr3_nt j_call clone_size v_call d_call
CASSEQTGANTGELFF TGTGCCAGCAGTGAACAGACAGGGGCGAACACCGGGGAGCTGTTTTTT TRBJ2-2 NA TRBV6-1 TRBD1
CASTGDMNTEAFF TGTGCCAGCACCGGGGACATGAACACTGAAGCTTTCTTT TRBJ1-1 few TRBV6-5 NA
CASSDFPLTPTDTQYF TGTGCCAGCAGTGACTTTCCCCTAACTCCCACAGATACGCAGTATTTT TRBJ2-3 NA TRBV6-4 NA
CASRVQGSSYNSPLHF TGTGCCAGTAGGGTTCAGGGCAGCTCCTATAATTCACCCCTCCACTTT TRBJ1-6 NA TRBV19 NA
CASSPGQGGVGNQPQHF TGTGCCAGCAGCCCGGGACAGGGAGGAGTTGGCAATCAGCCCCAGCATTTT TRBJ1-5 NA TRBV9 TRBD1
CASSLEGRGDYEKLFF TGTGCCAGCAGCTTAGAGGGGCGGGGTGATTATGAAAAACTGTTTTTT TRBJ1-4 NA TRBV7-6 NA
CASSLTENQPQHF TGTGCCAGCAGCTTGACAGAGAATCAGCCCCAGCATTTT TRBJ1-5 NA TRBV7-9 NA
CASSLTGTGGLSTGELFF TGTGCCAGCAGCTTAACCGGGACAGGGGGCCTTAGCACCGGGGAGCTGTTTTTT TRBJ2-2 NA TRBV7-3 TRBD1
CASSYNPRAAGTEAFF TGTGCCAGCAGTTACAATCCCAGAGCGGCCGGCACTGAAGCTTTCTTT TRBJ1-1 NA TRBV6-6 NA
CASSSRGSGRFLAKNIQYF TGTGCCAGCAGTTCGCGAGGGAGCGGGAGGTTCCTAGCCAAAAACATTCAGTACTTC TRBJ2-4 NA TRBV27 TRBD2
CASSRQGIQETQYF TGCGCCAGCAGCAGGCAGGGGATACAAGAGACCCAGTACTTC TRBJ2-5 NA TRBV5-1 NA
CASSVLGTASGNTIYF TGTGCCAGCAGCGTGCTCGGGACAGCCTCTGGAAACACCATATATTTT TRBJ1-3 NA TRBV5-6 TRBD1
CASSVGASGGADEQFF TGTGCCAGCAGCGTTGGGGCTAGCGGGGGGGCAGATGAGCAGTTCTTC TRBJ2-1 once TRBV9 TRBD2